This T cell receptor (beta chain) was captured by sequencing in a study of T cell changes during pregnancy in multiple sclerosis. Sequenced by immunoSEQ multiplex PCR; TCRdb stores in-frame clones only, minus some. The sample lists roughly 100,000 clones, roughly nine tenths occurring once. The length of the CDR3 is 15 residues. The germline CDR1 and CDR2 sequences are MDHEN and SYDVKM. V lost 3 bases and J lost 2; bases outside the gene matches: 2. This TCR was sampled from a female donor with multiple sclerosis, enrolled in a pregnancy study. The sequencing used peripheral blood, collected before pregnancy. V usage is TRBV28 and J usage is TRBJ1-5; 9 bases map to TRBD1. The chain's CDR3 is CASSFRTGGNQPQHF. The CDR3 nucleotides read TGTGCCAGCAGTTTCAGGACAGGGGGCAATCAGCCCCAGCATTTT.